This TCR beta chain was profiled in a study of T-cell reconstitution after alpha-beta-depleted transplantation in children. Preparation of the TCRbeta library involved a method that used unique molecular identifiers. Using its own MiXCR run on the PCR reads, TCRdb lists one record per CDR3 protein. The data hold around 580,000 distinct CDR3 sequences, with under 25% observed a single time. Between the trimmed V and J ends, which lost 6 bases and 7 bases, there was a span of 13 bases. CDR1 and CDR2 (germline): MNHNS, SASEGT. This CDR3 comprises 13 residues. The receptor's source is a boy in the first two years of life who had a stem cell transplant for acute myeloid leukemia, so the T cells may come from the graft donor. This chain links TRBV6-1 with TRBJ2-1, with a possible D match to TRBD2 (7 bases). This sample comprised PBMCs, mostly from graft donor cells, obtained 360 days after TCRalphabeta/CD19-depleted stem cell transplant. The CDR3 region is CASSPAGANEQFF. In DNA form, the CDR3 reads TGTGCCAGCAGCCCGGCGGGGGCAAATGAGCAGTTCTTC.